The 27 T cell receptor beta chains in this list originate from one sample, sequenced in a study of T cell responses to AZD1222 COVID-19 vaccine. Method: immunoSEQ multiplex PCR; TCRdb's copy keeps in-frame clones and lacks some. In the table there are about 140,000 clones, around 84% of which are singletons. The material sequenced was peripheral blood, taken 28 days after the second AZD1222 dose. Receptors originate from an adult who received the AZD1222 COVID-19 vaccine.

The genes are TRBV28 and TRBJ1-3; 7 nucleotides match TRBD1. V dropped 5 bases and J dropped 0; count of bases not matched to a gene: 4. The CDR3 is made up of 15 amino acids. CDR1 MDHEN and CDR2 SYDVKM come from the germline V gene. This chain's CDR3 is CASSPYRGSGNTIYF. In DNA, the CDR3 is TGTGCCAGCAGTCCATACAGGGGCTCTGGAAACACCATATATTTT.

The chain combines TRBV9 with TRBJ1-1; TRBD1 matches at 7 bases. Germline-derived CDR1 and CDR2 are SGDLS and YYNGEE. V lost 2 bases to trimming and J lost 10 bases; unmatched junction nucleotides: 8. The CDR3 covers 13 residues. The CDR3 sequence: CASSVLVGDRAFF. CDR3 coding DNA: TGTGCCAGCAGCGTCCTGGTTGGGGACAGAGCTTTCTTT.

The V call is TRBV10-3, the J call TRBJ1-1; 9 bases align to TRBD1. CDR3 length: 14 residues. The J segment lost 3 bases and the V segment lost 5 bases, leaving 4 bases of the junction unmatched. The germline CDR1 and CDR2 sequences are ENHRY and SYGVKD. The CDR3 nucleotides are TGTGCCATCAGTACAGGGGGCGCGGACACTGAAGCTTTCTTT. Its translation is CAISTGGADTEAFF.

This rearrangement joins TRBV6-5 to TRBJ1-2; D gene uncertain. Trimming removed 0 bases at V and 1 base at J, with 9 bases between. There are 15 residues in the CDR3. Looked up from germline, CDR1 is MNHEY and CDR2 is SVGAGI. CDR3 nucleotide sequence: TGTGCCAGCAGTTACTCGTATAGGGATAACTATGGCTACACCTTC. Amino acids: CASSYSYRDNYGYTF.

Here the CDR3 reads CASSEILAGHNEQFF. In DNA, the CDR3 is TGTGCCAGCAGTGAGATCCTAGCGGGACACAATGAGCAGTTCTTC. This chain joins TRBV2 and TRBJ2-1; 9 bases fit TRBD2. J lost 5 bases, V lost 3 bases, and 5 bases had no gene match. CDR3 size: 15 residues. In germline, CDR1 is SNHLY, CDR2 FYNNEI.

The rearrangement links TRBV28 to TRBJ1-1; TRBD1 might be the D (6 bases). V was cut by 7 bases and J by 2 bases, with 17 bases left in between. CDR1 is MDHEN and CDR2 is SYDVKM in the germline V gene. The CDR3 is 15 amino acids. CDR3 nucleotides: TGTGCCAGCACCAAAAGGGGGGGAGGAAACACTGAAGCTTTCTTT. It encodes CASTKRGGGNTEAFF. Full variable domain (missing parts from reference TRBV28 and TRBJ1-1): DVKVTQSSRYLVKRTGEKVFLECVQDMDHENMFWYRQDPGLGLRLIYFSYDVKMKEKGDIPEGYSVSREKKERFSLILESASTNQTSMYLCASTKRGGGNTEAFFGQGTRLTVV.

This clone turned up a few times. This chain links TRBV19 with TRBJ1-3; D is unresolved. Germline V CDR1 and CDR2: LNHDA, SQIVND (reference sequence). This CDR3 has 14 amino acids. V dropped 3 bases and J dropped 4 bases, with 10 bases sitting between them. The CDR3 DNA follows: TGTGCCAGTAGTATGAGGGTCTCCGGAAACACCATATATTTT. Amino acid sequence: CASSMRVSGNTIYF.

This sequence joins TRBV27 and TRBJ1-2, with D hard to call. This CDR3 contains 12 residues. The germline gives CDR1 MNHEY, CDR2 SMNVEV (reference sequence). Between the trimmed V and J ends, which lost 6 bases and 4 bases, there was a span of 9 bases. CDR3 nucleotide sequence: TGTGCCAGCAGGCATTGGAGCTATGGCTACACCTTC. This translates into CASRHWSYGYTF.

This rearrangement joins TRBV7-8 to TRBJ1-1; a possible D gene is TRBD1 (5 bases). This CDR3 is 14 amino acids long. The V end was cut by 5 bases, the J end by 0 bases, with 10 bases between. CDR1 is SGHVS, CDR2 FQNEAQ, per germline. The CDR3: CASSRIQVNTEAFF. The CDR3 coding sequence is TGTGCCAGCAGCCGAATACAGGTGAACACTGAAGCTTTCTTT.

The sample holds one count of this clone. This chain connects TRBV19 to TRBJ2-7; D may be TRBD2 (5 bases). V was clipped by 5 bases and J by 0 bases, with 11 bases between them. Looked up from germline, CDR1 is LNHDA and CDR2 is SQIVND (reference sequence). The CDR3 contains 14 residues. The CDR3 DNA reads TGTGCCAGTAGTTGGGGAGAGAGCTCCTACGAGCAGTACTTC. It codes for CASSWGESSYEQYF.

The chain has TRBV6-1 and TRBJ1-6, with TRBD1 matching 8 bases. CDR3 length: 16 amino acids. Per the germline V gene, CDR1 is MNHNS and CDR2 is SASEGT. Unmatched junction bases numbered 11, after V lost 3 bases and J lost 10 bases. CDR3 amino acids: CASSEGTRDRISPLHF. The CDR3 nucleotides read TGTGCCAGCAGTGAGGGTACTCGGGACAGGATATCACCCCTCCACTTT.

The V gene is TRBV12-3 or TRBV12-4, the J gene TRBJ2-7, with D perhaps TRBD2 (6 bases). The CDR3 runs 12 residues. The V end was cut by 4 bases, the J end by 4 bases, with 8 bases between. The CDR3 nucleotides are TGTGCCAGCAGTTACCTAGCGTACGAGCAGTACTTC. Amino acids: CASSYLAYEQYF.

This clone was observed once. The chain couples TRBV10-1 to TRBJ2-7, with 8 bases identical to TRBD2. V trimming: 2 bases; J trimming: 2 bases; junction bases outside the gene matches: 11. Germline CDR1 is WNHNN and CDR2 is SYGVQD (reference sequence). This CDR3 region has 17 residues. The CDR3 nucleotides are TGCGCCAGCAGTGAGGCTCTATTAGCGGGAAGGACCTACGAGCAGTACTTC. It codes for CASSEALLAGRTYEQYF.

This clone was seen a handful of times. The rearrangement links TRBV2 to TRBJ2-2; D is unclear. The germline CDR1 and CDR2 sequences are SNHLY and FYNNEI. Trimming cost V 4 bases and J 6 bases, with 3 bases left between them. This CDR3 region has 11 residues. CDR3 coding DNA: TGTGCCAGCAGTGTATCCGGGGAGCTGTTTTTT. This gives the protein CASSVSGELFF.

The chain combines TRBV7-6 with TRBJ2-5; perhaps TRBD2 as D (5 bases). The CDR3 contains 15 residues. Germline V gene lookup returns CDR1 SGHVS and CDR2 FNYEAQ. V was cut by 3 bases and J by 3 bases, with 14 bases left in between. The CDR3 bases are TGTGCCAGCAGCTTTACCGGGAACCCCGAAGAGACCCAGTACTTC. Encoded protein: CASSFTGNPEETQYF.

The J gene is TRBJ1-5, the V gene TRBV21-1. TRBV21-1 is flagged as a pseudogene. The CDR3 contains 17 residues. In nucleotides, the CDR3 is TGTGCCAGCAGCAAAGTCCTATGTGACCCGTATGTAAAGCCCCAGCATTTT. Translating it yields CASSKVLCDPYVKPQHF.

The V and J genes are TRBV19 and TRBJ2-1, with 7 bases fitting TRBD2. This CDR3 is 16 amino acids long. CDR1 and CDR2 from the germline V gene are LNHDA and SQIVND (reference sequence). Losses at the gene ends were 3 bases for V and 6 bases for J; bases not matched to a gene: 11. CDR3 amino acids: CASSIIPTSPPNEQFF. In nucleotides, the CDR3 is TGTGCCAGTAGTATTATTCCGACTAGCCCACCCAATGAGCAGTTCTTC.

The chain has TRBV28 and TRBJ2-7; the D gene could be TRBD1 or TRBD2 (6 bases each). V was shortened by 6 bases and J by 2 bases, with 14 bases between the two germline ends. The CDR3 length is 14 residues. The germline gives CDR1 MDHEN, CDR2 SYDVKM. CDR3 region: CASRGGGETYEQYF. The CDR3 coding sequence is TGTGCCAGCAGGGGGGGCGGGGAGACCTACGAGCAGTACTTC.

The rearrangement links TRBV5-6 to TRBJ2-7; no clear D gene. This CDR3 is 12 amino acids long. Germline V gene lookup returns CDR1 SGHDT and CDR2 YYEEEE. V was shortened by 3 bases and J by 2 bases, with 6 bases between the two germline ends. CDR3: CASSWDPYEQYF. In DNA form, the CDR3 reads TGTGCCAGCAGCTGGGATCCCTACGAGCAGTACTTC.

The chain has TRBV6-5 and TRBJ1-3, with D tentatively TRBD1 (5 bases). Per the germline V gene, CDR1 is MNHEY and CDR2 is SVGAGI. The CDR3 is made up of 15 amino acids. Trimming pared 5 bases from V and 0 bases from J, leaving 11 bases between. CDR3: CASSSDRYSGNTIYF. CDR3 bases: TGTGCCAGCAGTAGCGACAGATACTCTGGAAACACCATATATTTT.

The chain recombines TRBV7-2 with TRBJ1-2; D perhaps matches TRBD1 (6 bases). The V end lost 6 bases, the J end lost 2 bases, and 13 bases lay between the germline ends. Germline V lookup: CDR1 SGHTA, CDR2 FQGNSA. The CDR3 has 14 residues. CDR3 DNA: TGTGCCAGCAGTCCCCAAGGGGGAAACTATGGCTACACCTTC. This translates into CASSPQGGNYGYTF.

The V call is TRBV14, the J call TRBJ2-3; possibly TRBD2 for D (5 bases). The CDR3 has 16 residues. Trimming stripped 4 bases from V and 3 bases from J, with 17 bases between. In germline, CDR1 is SGHDN, CDR2 FVKESK. The CDR3 loop is CASSLGSGISTDTQYF. In nucleotides, the CDR3 is TGTGCCAGCAGCCTAGGTTCGGGGATAAGTACAGATACGCAGTATTTT. Based on the CDR3 plus reference TRBV14 and TRBJ2-3, the full variable domain is EAGVTQFPSHSVIEKGQTVTLRCDPISGHDNLYWYRRVMGKEIKFLLHFVKESKQDESGMPNNRFLAERTGGTYSTLKVQPAELEDSGVYFCASSLGSGISTDTQYFGPGTRLTVL.

The J gene is TRBJ2-1, the V gene TRBV2, with D perhaps TRBD2 (5 bases). CDR1 is SNHLY, CDR2 FYNNEI, per germline. The germline V and J ends were trimmed by 3 bases and 8 bases, with 14 bases remaining between them. CDR3 length: 14 residues. The CDR3 bases are TGTGCCAGCAGTGATCTCGGGATAAAGGATGAGCAGTTCTTC. Encoded protein: CASSDLGIKDEQFF. Complete variable domain (other parts from reference TRBV2 and TRBJ2-1): EPEVTQTPSHQVTQMGQEVILRCVPISNHLYFYWYRQILGQKVEFLVSFYNNEISEKSEIFDDQFSVERPDGSNFTLKIRSTKLEDSAMYFCASSDLGIKDEQFFGPGTRLTVL.

The chain is built from TRBV10-3 and TRBJ1-6; the D is unclear. The germline V gene has CDR1 ENHRY and CDR2 SYGVKD. Trimming took off 8 bases at V and 8 bases at J, with 13 bases between the two ends. The CDR3 is 13 residues long. The CDR3 reads CAIGDSPYSPLHF. The DNA for the CDR3 is TGTGCCATCGGAGACTCACCATATTCACCCCTCCACTTT.

The gene calls are TRBV5-8 and TRBJ2-3, with D tentatively TRBD2 (6 bases). Trimming removed 4 bases from V and 0 bases from J, with 12 bases in between. This CDR3 is built from 15 residues. Germline values: CDR1 SGHTS, CDR2 YDEGEE. CDR3 protein: CASSLALHSTDTQYF. The CDR3 coding sequence is TGTGCCAGCAGCCTAGCGCTCCATAGCACAGATACGCAGTATTTT.

The rearrangement links TRBV4-2 to TRBJ1-1, with D hard to call. This CDR3 spans 15 amino acids. V lost 3 bases to trimming and J lost 7 bases, with 18 bases between them. CDR1 and CDR2 (germline): LGHNA, YNFKEQ. Written as DNA, the CDR3 is TGTGCCAGCAGCCAGCACCTTGAGGGCTTGGGTGAAGCTTTCTTT. Translated, it gives CASSQHLEGLGEAFF.

This chain connects TRBV2 to TRBJ1-1; D uncertain. The germline V gene has CDR1 SNHLY and CDR2 FYNNEI. The CDR3 has 13 amino acids. V was cut by 6 bases and J by 9 bases, with 17 bases left in between. In nucleotides, the CDR3 is TGTGCCAGCAGGGTACAACTTCCCTCTCAAGCTTTCTTT. This sequence encodes CASRVQLPSQAFF. Based on the CDR3 plus reference TRBV2 and TRBJ1-1, the full variable domain is EPEVTQTPSHQVTQMGQEVILRCVPISNHLYFYWYRQILGQKVEFLVSFYNNEISEKSEIFDDQFSVERPDGSNFTLKIRSTKLEDSAMYFCASRVQLPSQAFFGQGTRLTVV.